This section outlines one TCR beta chain sequence together with its context. This clone's antigen is unknown. The input lacks base qualities; no much larger clone sits a single base away. The CDR3, from cysteine to phenylalanine, totals 14 residues. Of all the DNA, just the CDR3 is kept, 42 bases in frame from base 1. The germline V gene yields SGHRS for CDR1 and YFSETQ for CDR2. V drops 6 bases and J drops 2 bases, leaving 14 bases in between. The immunoSEQ Assay was used to sequence TCR beta CDR3 regions from DNA. The paper's data handling went like this. T cell density was computed as TCR beta template counts normalized to usable DNA estimated by amplifying housekeeping genes. Using the preseqR package, richness was estimated by extrapolating to 120,000 templates for tissue samples and 400,000 templates for PBMC samples. Clonality was taken to be one minus Pielou's evenness. To identify tissue-enriched TCRs, differential abundance testing was run on productive amino-acid clonotypes with a minimum total count of 5 and an alpha of 0.1. The Jaccard Index and the Morisita Overlap Index were used to quantify repertoire overlap between compartments. GLIPH clustered TCR beta CDR3s with public tetramer-defined viral CDR3s; viral motifs required at least three viral sequences plus V-gene enrichment. The clones in this table, taken by TCRdb from immuneACCESS, are in-frame only. Not every clone is retained; where verified, under half of the shortfall comes from an unresolved V gene, and the cause of the rest is unknown. V, J and clone size are taken as reported in that table, and D and trimming were inferred from the DNA itself. This sample has about 40,000 clones in its table, and around 86% of those were observed once. The top ten clones comprise approximately 3.5% of the sample.

At diagnosis, tumor, uninvolved tumor-adjacent lung and peripheral blood were collected and then preserved as a mix of FFPE and fresh-frozen material. For TCR repertoire profiling, blood samples were analyzed as peripheral blood mononuclear cells. These data belong to a study of T cells in localized non-small cell lung cancer (dated by TCRdb to the early 2020s). Regarding the study in general: Comparing tumors with uninvolved tumor-adjacent lungs, the study looked at the T cell repertoires of 236 patients with early-stage NSCLC. All 220 or so NSCLC patients in the cohort were treatment-naive and had localized lung tumors that were resected. NSCLC patients had a mean age of approximately 70 years, and fewer than 150 were male and more than 90 female.

Study-level results and caveats: Because the study design was exploratory, TCR variables were selected using unadjusted p-values without false-discovery rate correction. Uninvolved tumor-adjacent lung showed the highest T cell clonality, higher than tumor, which suggests more focused antigenic responses in the adjacent lung. Higher blood T cell density associated with longer overall survival, while higher adjacent-lung clonality associated with shorter survival. A median of roughly 60 of the top 100 tumor clones were detected in paired uninvolved adjacent lung, and some 28 of these tumor clones were also found among the top 100 clones of the paired uninvolved adjacent lung. Because multi-region sequencing of the tumors was not done, intratumor heterogeneity could not be ruled out.

The V and J segments used are TRBV5-1 and TRBJ1-2, with the D gene call left open. Here the sequenced sample was peripheral blood, taken before any cancer treatment. The sequence derives from a man aged 18-55 years with stage I lung adenocarcinoma. This receptor carries the CDR3 CASNPDPANYGYTF. Here is the DNA: TGCGCCAGCAATCCCGACCCAGCCAACTATGGCTACACCTTC.